Listed below are T cell receptor beta chains from one sample, sequenced in a study of blood T cell repertoires in COVID-19. The data were produced by immunoSEQ multiplex PCR, yet TCRdb's version contains in-frame clones alone and is incomplete. This sample carries approximately 260,000 clones, 83% of them seen once, and the ten largest clones take under 5.5%. The sample taken for sequencing was peripheral blood. Receptors originate from a man aged 60-69 years who had recovered from COVID-19. Each CDR3 is given with its conserved first and last residue. The order of the fields is D gene, CDR3 length, V gene, J gene, clone size, CDR3 protein, CDR3 DNA. A D gene is named only where the DNA matches it firmly. Size is omitted from some rows. Given values are once, few, many or a class for expanded clones.

TRBD1	14	TRBV6-5	TRBJ2-3	.	CASRRDRGPDTQYF	TGTGCCAGCAGGCGGGACAGGGGACCAGATACGCAGTATTTT
.	15	TRBV5-4	TRBJ2-1	.	CASSLLARSYNEQFF	TGTGCCAGCAGCTTGCTAGCGCGCTCCTACAATGAGCAGTTCTTC
TRBD1	15	TRBV7-6	TRBJ2-2	.	CASSLAGQNTGELFF	TGTGCCAGCAGCTTAGCGGGACAGAATACCGGGGAGCTGTTTTTT
.	13	TRBV10-3	TRBJ2-5	.	CAIKGGGSETQYF	TGTGCCATCAAAGGGGGGGGTTCAGAGACCCAGTACTTC
TRBD2	17	TRBV24-1	TRBJ2-7	.	CATSDFPGLAGSFEQYF	TGTGCCACCAGTGATTTCCCAGGACTAGCGGGATCTTTCGAGCAGTACTTC
.	13	TRBV19	TRBJ2-1	.	CASSMVRYNEQFF	TGTGCCAGTAGTATGGTCAGATACAATGAGCAGTTCTTC
TRBD2	16	TRBV11-3	TRBJ2-5	.	CASSHRLAGGPKTQYF	TGTGCCAGCAGTCACAGACTAGCGGGGGGCCCAAAGACCCAGTACTTC
.	14	TRBV2	TRBJ2-2	.	CASSDRGSTGELFF	TGTGCCAGCAGTGACAGGGGATCCACCGGGGAGCTGTTTTTT
TRBD1	17	TRBV15	TRBJ2-7	.	CATSRAGTGPGNWEQYF	TGTGCCACCAGCAGAGCTGGGACAGGGCCCGGGAATTGGGAGCAGTACTTC
TRBD2	15	TRBV6-1	TRBJ2-7	few	CASSTLAGGVREQYF	TGTGCCAGCAGCACTTTAGCGGGAGGGGTTCGGGAGCAGTACTTC
TRBD1	16	TRBV7-2	TRBJ2-7	.	CASSPTGTGALYEQYF	TGTGCCAGCAGCCCGACCGGGACAGGGGCGCTCTACGAGCAGTACTTC
.	14	TRBV5-1	TRBJ2-7	.	CASSDRFRSPEQYF	TGCGCCAGCAGCGATCGGTTTCGTTCCCCCGAGCAGTACTTC
TRBD1	14	TRBV19	TRBJ1-2	.	CASRERGQGYGYTF	TGTGCCAGTAGGGAACGGGGACAGGGATACGGCTACACCTTC
.	13	TRBV2	TRBJ1-1	.	CASRGAYNTEAFF	TGTGCCAGCAGGGGCGCGTATAACACTGAAGCTTTCTTT
TRBD1	15	TRBV6-1	TRBJ1-3	once	CASSDGQGSGNTIYF	TGTGCCAGCAGTGACGGACAGGGCTCTGGAAACACCATATATTTT
TRBD1	11	TRBV30	TRBJ1-2	.	CACGDSLGYTF	TGTGCCTGTGGGGACAGTCTTGGCTACACCTTC
.	15	TRBV10-1	TRBJ2-3	few	CASKRTGASTDTQYF	TGCGCCAGCAAAAGAACGGGAGCGAGCACAGATACGCAGTATTTT
.	14	TRBV2	TRBJ2-7	.	CASSRDIDSYEQYF	TGTGCCAGCAGTAGGGACATAGACTCCTACGAGCAGTACTTC
TRBD1	14	TRBV3-1/TRBV3-2	TRBJ1-2	.	CASSRLQGNYGYTF	TGTGCCAGCAGCCGGTTACAGGGGAACTATGGCTACACCTTC
TRBD1	15	TRBV6-2/TRBV6-3	TRBJ2-2	.	CASSRDRENTGELFF	TGTGCCAGCAGTCGGGACAGGGAGAACACCGGGGAGCTGTTTTTT
.	13	TRBV14	TRBJ1-2	.	CASSQGLNYGYTF	TGTGCCAGCAGCCAGGGACTTAACTATGGCTACACCTTC
TRBD1	15	TRBV6-5	TRBJ1-6	.	CASRINRGWSSPLHF	TGTGCCAGCAGAATAAACAGGGGATGGAGTTCACCCCTCCACTTT
.	14	TRBV27	TRBJ2-7	.	CASSTQTGRYEQYF	TGTGCCAGCAGTACCCAAACAGGGCGCTACGAGCAGTACTTC
.	15	TRBV7-9	TRBJ1-1	.	CASSSSGGGWTEAFF	TGTGCCAGCAGCTCCTCCGGGGGGGGTTGGACTGAAGCTTTCTTT
TRBD1	15	TRBV30	TRBJ2-7	.	CAWSRDSRFSYEQYF	TGTGCCTGGAGTCGGGACAGCCGTTTTTCCTACGAGCAGTACTTC
TRBD1	13	TRBV30	TRBJ2-5	few	CAWSTGAGATQYF	TGTGCCTGGAGTACAGGGGCCGGGGCGACCCAGTACTTC
TRBD1	14	TRBV4-1	TRBJ2-7	.	CASSLRDRAYEQYF	TGCGCCAGCAGCCTCCGGGACAGGGCGTACGAGCAGTACTTC
.	13	TRBV11-3	TRBJ2-5	.	CASSFVTQETQYF	TGTGCCAGCAGCTTTGTGACACAAGAGACCCAGTACTTC
.	15	TRBV5-4	TRBJ1-5	.	CASSLEGGRAQPQHF	TGTGCCAGCAGCTTGGAGGGGGGGCGGGCTCAGCCCCAGCATTTT
.	15	TRBV7-8	TRBJ1-1	.	CASSPQGLKNTEAFF	TGTGCCAGCAGCCCCCAGGGGCTCAAGAACACTGAAGCTTTCTTT
.	16	TRBV6-5	TRBJ2-6	once	CASSFRPGSGANVLTF	TGTGCCAGCAGTTTTAGACCGGGCTCTGGGGCCAACGTCCTGACTTTC
.	15	TRBV2	TRBJ2-7	.	CASSETTLGAYEQYF	TGTGCCAGCAGTGAAACCACTTTAGGGGCCTACGAGCAGTACTTC
.	14	TRBV19	TRBJ1-5	once	CASSIGTVNQPQHF	TGTGCCAGTAGTATAGGGACAGTTAATCAGCCCCAGCATTTT
TRBD1	13	TRBV11-2	TRBJ2-1	.	CASRGQGAGEQFF	TGTGCCAGCAGGGGACAGGGGGCGGGTGAGCAGTTCTTC
TRBD2	12	TRBV12-3/TRBV12-4	TRBJ2-7	once	CASSWEGYEQYF	TGTGCCAGCAGTTGGGAGGGATACGAGCAGTACTTC
.	15	TRBV2	TRBJ2-2	.	CASTRSTGPTGELFF	TGTGCCAGCACTCGGTCTACAGGGCCCACCGGGGAGCTGTTTTTT
TRBD2	14	TRBV7-3	TRBJ2-3	.	CASSTSGGLSGQYF	TGTGCCAGCAGCACTAGCGGGGGCCTGTCTGGGCAGTATTTT
.	16	TRBV29-1	TRBJ2-4	.	CSVESVRGAAKNIQYF	TGCAGCGTTGAAAGTGTCCGGGGTGCGGCCAAAAACATTCAGTACTTC
TRBD2	16	TRBV13	TRBJ2-1	.	CASSRRTSGVYNEQFF	TGTGCCAGCAGCCGCAGGACTAGCGGTGTCTACAATGAGCAGTTCTTC
TRBD1	11	TRBV6-1	TRBJ2-7	.	CASVNRGEQYF	TGTGCCAGCGTAAACAGGGGGGAGCAGTACTTC
.	15	TRBV6-1	TRBJ2-7	.	CASSEVTGELRVGYF	TGTGCCAGCAGTGAAGTAACGGGGGAACTACGAGTGGGGTACTTC
.	14	TRBV18	TRBJ2-1	.	CASSPAVLANEQFF	TGTGCCAGCTCCCCGGCGGTACTAGCTAATGAGCAGTTCTTC
.	11	TRBV6-5	TRBJ2-3	.	CASSPMDTQYF	TGTGCCAGCAGCCCCATGGATACGCAGTATTTT
.	13	TRBV10-1	TRBJ2-5	few	CASSEGVGETQYF	TGCGCCAGCAGTGAAGGGGTCGGCGAGACCCAGTACTTC
TRBD1	15	TRBV15	TRBJ1-3	.	CATSRGGTAGNTIYF	TGTGCCACCAGCAGAGGAGGGACAGCTGGAAACACCATATATTTT